This T cell receptor (beta chain) was obtained from a study of radiotherapy plus CTLA-4 blockade in lung cancer. Trimming shortened V by 3 bases and J by 11 bases, and 17 bases separated the two germline ends. CDR1 is LNHDA and CDR2 is SQIVND in the germline V gene (reference sequence). This CDR3 is built from 14 residues. Measured with immunoSEQ multiplex PCR; TCRdb has only the in-frame clones, and not every one. The table lists about 51,000 clones, approximately 80% of them singletons. This clonotype was sampled from a human donor with non-small cell lung cancer whose response to radiotherapy plus ipilimumab could not be evaluated. Sequenced material: peripheral blood, taken from a patient treated with radiotherapy plus ipilimumab. The chain uses TRBV19 and TRBJ1-5, with unresolved D. DNA of the CDR3: TGTGCCAGTAGTATGGCGGCAGGAGGTTGGACCCAGCATTTT. As protein: CASSMAAGGWTQHF. The full variable domain, its missing parts supplied by reference TRBV19 and TRBJ1-5, is DGGITQSPKYLFRKEGQNVTLSCEQNLNHDAMYWYRQDPGQGLRLIYYSQIVNDFQKGDIAEGYSVSREKKESFPLTVTSAQKNPTAFYLCASSMAAGGWTQHFGDGTRLSIL.